The clone carrying this T cell receptor (beta chain) has a handful of counts. Its antigen is unknown. The sample comes from a study of cytomegalovirus exposure and HLA in healthy donors. About the research overall: An earlier analysis found roughly 100 million unique TCR beta sequences from around 180 million T cells. Findings of the study overall: When the data were analyzed later, several of the most significant clusters appeared to be linked to common viral pathogens. When a later analysis compared HLA-associated TCR beta chains with equally common others, the HLA-associated chains turned out to be more clonally expanded and to have lower generation probabilities. Both high specificity and high sensitivity reportedly marked the classifier's diagnosis of cytomegalovirus status.

The PCR contained 60 Vbeta and 13 Jbeta primers. Clones were read by immunoSEQ multiplex PCR, and TCRdb kept only the in-frame ones, dropping some. The table shows about 160,000 clones, with approximately 80% occurring only once. The sample comprised PBMCs. This TCR derives from a female donor in good health and CMV-seronegative.

CDR3: CASSLVAATPGEETQYF. In DNA, the CDR3 is TGTGCCAGCAGCTTAGTGGCCGCGACGCCGGGTGAAGAGACCCAGTACTTC. The chain carries TRBV7-9 and TRBJ2-5; D unclear. Germline V gives CDR1 SEHNR, CDR2 FQNEAQ (reference sequence). This CDR3 has 17 amino acids. Trimming removed 1 base at V and 3 bases at J, with 18 bases between.